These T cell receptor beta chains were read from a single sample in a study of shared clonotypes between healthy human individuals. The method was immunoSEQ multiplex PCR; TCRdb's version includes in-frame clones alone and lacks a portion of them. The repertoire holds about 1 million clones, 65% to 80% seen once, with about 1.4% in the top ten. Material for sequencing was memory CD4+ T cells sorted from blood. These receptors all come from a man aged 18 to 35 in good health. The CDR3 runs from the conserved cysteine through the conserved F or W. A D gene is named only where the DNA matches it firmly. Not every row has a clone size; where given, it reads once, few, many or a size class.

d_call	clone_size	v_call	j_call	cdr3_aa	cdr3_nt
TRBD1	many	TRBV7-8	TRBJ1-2	CASSRDPGQGGRGYTF	TGTGCCAGCAGCCGGGATCCGGGACAGGGCGGGCGTGGCTACACCTTC
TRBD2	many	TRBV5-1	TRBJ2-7	CASSVGQGRSSGGNHEQYF	TGCGCCAGCAGTGTCGGACAGGGTCGGTCTAGCGGGGGCAACCACGAGCAGTACTTC
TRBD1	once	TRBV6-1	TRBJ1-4	CASSARQGSTNEKLFF	TGTGCCAGCAGTGCCCGACAGGGGTCAACTAATGAAAAACTGTTTTTT
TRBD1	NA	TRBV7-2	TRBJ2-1	CASSWGQGSDEQFF	TGTGCCAGCAGCTGGGGACAGGGTTCAGATGAGCAGTTCTTC
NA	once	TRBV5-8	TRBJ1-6	CASSLAFGGNSPLHF	TGTGCCAGCAGCTTGGCCTTCGGGGGCAATTCACCCCTCCACTTT
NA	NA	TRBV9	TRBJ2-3	CASSPGTRTDTQYF	TGTGCCAGCAGCCCCGGGACCCGCACAGATACGCAGTATTTT
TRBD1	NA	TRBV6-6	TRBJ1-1	CASSPDRGGITEAFF	TGTGCCAGCAGCCCTGACAGGGGGGGCATCACTGAAGCTTTCTTT
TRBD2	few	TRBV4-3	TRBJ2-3	CASSQDRGGGFTDTQYF	TGCGCCAGCAGCCAAGATCGGGGCGGGGGGTTCACAGATACGCAGTATTTT
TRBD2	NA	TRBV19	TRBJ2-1	CASSTISGTSGSREQFF	TGTGCCAGTAGTACAATCTCTGGGACTAGCGGGAGTCGTGAGCAGTTCTTC
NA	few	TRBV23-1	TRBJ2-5	CASSQSRRTQYF	TGCGCCAGCAGTCAATCCCGGCGGACCCAGTACTTC
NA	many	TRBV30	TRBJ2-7	CAWSSGTATLSLYEQYF	TGTGCCTGGAGCTCCGGGACCGCGACCCTCTCCCTCTACGAGCAGTACTTC
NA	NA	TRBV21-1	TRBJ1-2	CASSGPGWDGRRSVVYGYTF	TGTGCCAGCAGCGGGCCAGGCTGGGACGGTCGAAGGTCGGTCGTGTATGGCTACACCTTC
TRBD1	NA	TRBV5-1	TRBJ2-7	CASSLETGGAYEQYF	TGCGCCAGCAGCTTGGAGACAGGGGGCGCCTACGAGCAGTACTTC
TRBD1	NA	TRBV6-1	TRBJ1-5	CASRPLDRGTQPQHF	TGTGCCAGCAGGCCACTGGACAGGGGAACTCAGCCCCAGCATTTT
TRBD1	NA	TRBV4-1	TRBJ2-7	CASSPPGTGLYEQYF	TGCGCCAGCAGCCCCCCTGGGACAGGATTATACGAGCAGTACTTC
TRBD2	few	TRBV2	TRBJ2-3	CASSVQGRDTDTQYF	TGTGCCAGCAGTGTTCAAGGGAGGGACACAGATACGCAGTATTTT
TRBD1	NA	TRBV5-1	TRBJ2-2	CASSATGTGQSGELFF	TGCGCCAGCAGCGCAACCGGGACAGGGCAATCCGGGGAGCTGTTTTTT